This T cell receptor (beta chain) comes out of a study of shared clonotypes between healthy human individuals. The wider study: CD4 naive and CD4 memory each took three plates per donor, while CD8 naive took two and CD8 memory one. Regarding the study as a whole: Non-shared clonotypes had lower generation probabilities than those shared by all four donors.

Clones were read by immunoSEQ multiplex PCR, and TCRdb kept only the in-frame ones, dropping some. The repertoire holds approximately 1.1 million clones, around 78% seen once, with roughly 0.56% in the top ten. A remark on this clone: What it binds is unknown.

Germline V gives CDR1 SGHRS, CDR2 YFSETQ. With 4 bases removed from V and 5 bases from J, the gap between germline ends came to 18 bases. This CDR3 spans 16 amino acids. Sequences were obtained from memory CD4+ T cells from PBMCs. Subset meaning: CD45RA-negative fraction. The J gene is TRBJ1-4, the V gene TRBV5-1, with D possibly matching TRBD1 (6 bases). The TCR sequence derives from a man aged 18 to 30 in good health. Some clones in this sample may be carry-over from other donors' samples. The CDR3: CASSQLTAGANEKLFF. CDR3 bases: TGCGCCAGCAGCCAGTTAACGGCAGGGGCAAATGAAAAACTGTTTTTT.